This T cell receptor beta chain was documented in a study of beta chain features in type 1 diabetes. Looking at the study overall: Over all samples combined, over 85,000,000 sorted cells were examined. Study-level points and caveats: The study found fewer insertions and more deletions at VDJ junctions in type 1 diabetes patients.

This clone was seen at least ten times. The antigen is not known. Trimming removed 5 bases from V and 8 bases from J, with 8 bases in between. The CDR3 totals 11 residues. Germline CDR1 MDHEN, CDR2 SYDVKM. As every portion of the isolated RNA was reverse transcribed, the sequencing read expressed TCRB transcripts. Assay: immunoSEQ multiplex PCR; the TCRdb copy retains only in-frame clones and omits some. Among some 270,000 clones, 7.5% to 9.5% were seen once, and the ten largest hold roughly 0.94%. This clonotype was obtained from a woman between 18 and 29 years old in good health. V usage is TRBV28 and J usage is TRBJ2-3; D not resolved. Sequences were obtained from central memory CD4+ T cells from blood. The CDR3 bases are TGTGCCAGCAGTGAGACCCGTACGCAGTATTTT. It yields the protein CASSETRTQYF.